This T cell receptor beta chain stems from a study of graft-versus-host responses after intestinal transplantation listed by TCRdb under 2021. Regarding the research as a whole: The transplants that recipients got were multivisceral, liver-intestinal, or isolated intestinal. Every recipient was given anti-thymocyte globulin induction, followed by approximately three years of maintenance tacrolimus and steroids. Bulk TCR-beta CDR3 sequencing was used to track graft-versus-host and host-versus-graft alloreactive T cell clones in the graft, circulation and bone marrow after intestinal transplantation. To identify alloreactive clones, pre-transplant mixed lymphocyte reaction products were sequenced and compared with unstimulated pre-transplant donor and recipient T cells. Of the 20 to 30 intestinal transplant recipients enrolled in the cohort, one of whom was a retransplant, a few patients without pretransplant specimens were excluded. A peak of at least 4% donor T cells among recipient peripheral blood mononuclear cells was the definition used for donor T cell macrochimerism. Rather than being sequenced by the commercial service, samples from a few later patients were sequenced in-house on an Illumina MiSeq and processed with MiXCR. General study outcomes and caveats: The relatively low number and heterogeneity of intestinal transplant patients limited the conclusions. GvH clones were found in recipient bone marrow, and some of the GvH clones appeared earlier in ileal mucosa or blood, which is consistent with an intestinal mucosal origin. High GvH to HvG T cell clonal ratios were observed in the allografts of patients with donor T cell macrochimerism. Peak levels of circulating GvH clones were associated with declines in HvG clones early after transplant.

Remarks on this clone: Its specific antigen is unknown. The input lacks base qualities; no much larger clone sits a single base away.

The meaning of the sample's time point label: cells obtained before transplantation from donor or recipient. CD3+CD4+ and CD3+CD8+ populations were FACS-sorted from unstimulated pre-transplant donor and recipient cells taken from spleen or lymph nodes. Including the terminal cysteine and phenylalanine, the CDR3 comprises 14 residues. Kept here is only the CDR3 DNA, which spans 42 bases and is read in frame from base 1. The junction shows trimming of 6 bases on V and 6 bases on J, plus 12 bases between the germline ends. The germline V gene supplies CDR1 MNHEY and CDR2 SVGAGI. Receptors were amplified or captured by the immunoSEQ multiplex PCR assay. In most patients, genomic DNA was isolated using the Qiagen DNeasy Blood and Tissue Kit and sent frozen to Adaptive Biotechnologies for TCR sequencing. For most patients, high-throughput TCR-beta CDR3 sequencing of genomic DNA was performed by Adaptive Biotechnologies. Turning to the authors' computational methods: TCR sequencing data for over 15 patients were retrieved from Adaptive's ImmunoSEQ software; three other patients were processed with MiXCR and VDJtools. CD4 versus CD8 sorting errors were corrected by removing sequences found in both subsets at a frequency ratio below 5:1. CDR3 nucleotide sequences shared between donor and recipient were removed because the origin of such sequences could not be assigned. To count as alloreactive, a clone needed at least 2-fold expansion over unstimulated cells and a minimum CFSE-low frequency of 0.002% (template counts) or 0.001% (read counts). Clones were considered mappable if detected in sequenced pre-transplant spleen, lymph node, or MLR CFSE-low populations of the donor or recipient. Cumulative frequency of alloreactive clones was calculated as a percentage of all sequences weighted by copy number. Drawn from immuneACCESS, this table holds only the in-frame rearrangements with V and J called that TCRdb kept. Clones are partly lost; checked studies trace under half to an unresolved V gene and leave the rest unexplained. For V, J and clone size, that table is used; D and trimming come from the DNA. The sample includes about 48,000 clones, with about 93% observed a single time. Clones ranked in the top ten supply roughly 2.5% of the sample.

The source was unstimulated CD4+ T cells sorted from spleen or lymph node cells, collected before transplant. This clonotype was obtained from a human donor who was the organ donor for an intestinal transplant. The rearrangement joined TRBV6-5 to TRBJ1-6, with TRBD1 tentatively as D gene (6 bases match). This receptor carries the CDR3 CASSRGRSNSPLHF. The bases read TGTGCCAGCAGCAGGGGACGAAGTAATTCACCCCTCCACTTT.